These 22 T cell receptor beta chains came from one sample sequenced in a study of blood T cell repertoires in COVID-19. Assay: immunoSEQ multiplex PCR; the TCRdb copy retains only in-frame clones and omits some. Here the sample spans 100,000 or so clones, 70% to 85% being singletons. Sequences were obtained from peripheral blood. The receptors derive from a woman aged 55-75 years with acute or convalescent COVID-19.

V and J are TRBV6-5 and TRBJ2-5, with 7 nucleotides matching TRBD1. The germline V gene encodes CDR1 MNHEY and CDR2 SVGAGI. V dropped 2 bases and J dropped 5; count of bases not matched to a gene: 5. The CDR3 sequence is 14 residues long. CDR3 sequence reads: CASSYRQGRETQYF. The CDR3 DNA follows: TGTGCCAGCAGTTACAGACAGGGAAGGGAGACCCAGTACTTC.

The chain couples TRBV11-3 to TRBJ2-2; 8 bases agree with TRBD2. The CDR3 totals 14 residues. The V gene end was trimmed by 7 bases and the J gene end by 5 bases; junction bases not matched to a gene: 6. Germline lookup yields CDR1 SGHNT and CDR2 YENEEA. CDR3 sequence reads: CASKVAGPTGELFF. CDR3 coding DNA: TGTGCCAGCAAGGTAGCGGGGCCGACCGGGGAGCTGTTTTTT.

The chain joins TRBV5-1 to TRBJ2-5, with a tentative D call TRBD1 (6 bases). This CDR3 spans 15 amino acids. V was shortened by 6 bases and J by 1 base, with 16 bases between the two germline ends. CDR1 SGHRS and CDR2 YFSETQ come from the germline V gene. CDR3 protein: CASTLGAPPQETQYF. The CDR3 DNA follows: TGCGCCAGCACCCTGGGGGCTCCCCCCCAAGAGACCCAGTACTTC.

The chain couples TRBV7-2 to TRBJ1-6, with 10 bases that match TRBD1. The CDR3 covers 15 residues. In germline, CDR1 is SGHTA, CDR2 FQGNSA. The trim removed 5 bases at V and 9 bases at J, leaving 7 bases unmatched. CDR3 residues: CASSQRTGGFSPLHF. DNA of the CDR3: TGTGCCAGCAGCCAAAGGACAGGGGGTTTTTCACCCCTCCACTTT. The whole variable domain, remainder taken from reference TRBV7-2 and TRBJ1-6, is GAGVSQSPSNKVTEKGKDVELRCDPISGHTALYWYRQSLGQGLEFLIYFQGNSAPDKSGLPSDRFSAERTGGSVSTLTIQRTQQEDSAVYLCASSQRTGGFSPLHFGNGTRLTVT.

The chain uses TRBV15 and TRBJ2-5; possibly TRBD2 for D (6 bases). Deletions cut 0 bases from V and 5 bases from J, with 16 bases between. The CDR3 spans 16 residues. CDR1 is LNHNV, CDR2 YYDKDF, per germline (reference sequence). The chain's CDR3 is CATSRDRSEGTETQYF. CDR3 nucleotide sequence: TGTGCCACCAGCAGAGATCGGTCGGAGGGAACGGAGACCCAGTACTTC.

CDR3: CASSLQGTRSYEQYF. DNA for the CDR3: TGTGCCAGCAGCTTACAGGGGACAAGGTCCTACGAGCAGTACTTC. The chain recombines TRBV7-8 with TRBJ2-7; tentative D call: TRBD1 (6 bases). The CDR3 runs 15 residues. V was shortened by 2 bases and J by 1 base, with 12 bases between the two germline ends. CDR1 is SGHVS, CDR2 FQNEAQ, per germline.

The CDR3 region is CASSNRDRDFAEAFF. CDR3 nucleotide sequence: TGTGCCAGCTCAAACCGGGACAGGGATTTTGCTGAAGCTTTCTTT. The chain has TRBV18 and TRBJ1-1; 9 nucleotides align to TRBD1. The V and J ends lost 5 bases and 6 bases, in that order; junction bases with no gene match: 10. CDR1 is KGHSH and CDR2 is LQKENI in the germline V gene. This CDR3 has 15 amino acids.

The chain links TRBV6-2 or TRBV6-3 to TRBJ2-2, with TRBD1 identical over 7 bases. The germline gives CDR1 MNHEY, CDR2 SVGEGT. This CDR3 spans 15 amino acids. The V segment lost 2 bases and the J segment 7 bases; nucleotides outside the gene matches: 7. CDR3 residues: CASSYNNRGNGELFF. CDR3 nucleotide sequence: TGTGCCAGCAGTTACAATAACAGGGGAAACGGGGAGCTGTTTTTT.

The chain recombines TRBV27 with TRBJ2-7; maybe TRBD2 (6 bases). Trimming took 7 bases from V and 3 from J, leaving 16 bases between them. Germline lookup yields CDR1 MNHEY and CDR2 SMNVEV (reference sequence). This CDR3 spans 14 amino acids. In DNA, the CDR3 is TGTGCCAGCATTATACGGGGGTTACACTACGAGCAGTACTTC. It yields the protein CASIIRGLHYEQYF.

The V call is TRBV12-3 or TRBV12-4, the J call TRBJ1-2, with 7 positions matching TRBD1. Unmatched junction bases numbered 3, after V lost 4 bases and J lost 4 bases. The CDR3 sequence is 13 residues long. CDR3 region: CASSWGTAYGYTF. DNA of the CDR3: TGTGCCAGCAGTTGGGGGACAGCCTATGGCTACACCTTC.

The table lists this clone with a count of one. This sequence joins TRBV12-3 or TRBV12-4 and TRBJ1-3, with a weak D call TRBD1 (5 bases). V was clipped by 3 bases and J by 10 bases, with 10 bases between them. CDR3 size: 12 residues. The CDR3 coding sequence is TGTGCCAGCAGTTTGACGGGGGTTACCATATATTTT. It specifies CASSLTGVTIYF.

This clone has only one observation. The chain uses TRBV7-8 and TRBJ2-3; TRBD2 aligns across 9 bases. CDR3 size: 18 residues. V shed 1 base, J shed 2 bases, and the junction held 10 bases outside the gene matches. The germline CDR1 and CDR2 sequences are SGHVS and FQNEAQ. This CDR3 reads CASSLGLAAEVNTDTQYF. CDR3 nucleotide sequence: TGTGCCAGCAGCTTAGGACTAGCGGCCGAGGTTAACACAGATACGCAGTATTTT.

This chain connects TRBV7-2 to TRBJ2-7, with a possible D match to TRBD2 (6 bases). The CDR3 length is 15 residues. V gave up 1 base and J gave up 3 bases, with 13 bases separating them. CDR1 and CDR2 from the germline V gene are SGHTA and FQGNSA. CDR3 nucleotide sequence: TGTGCCAGCAGCTTAGGGGGCGGGGCGAACTACGAGCAGTACTTC. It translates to CASSLGGGANYEQYF.

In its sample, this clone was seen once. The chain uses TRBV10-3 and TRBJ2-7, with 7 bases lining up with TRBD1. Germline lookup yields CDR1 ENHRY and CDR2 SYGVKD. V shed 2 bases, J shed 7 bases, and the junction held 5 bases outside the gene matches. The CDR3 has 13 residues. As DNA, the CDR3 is TGTGCCATCAGTGAGAACAGGGGTTGGGAGCAGTACTTC. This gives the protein CAISENRGWEQYF.

The CDR3 loop reads CASSPDRGGILGAFF. The DNA for the CDR3 is TGTGCCAGTAGTCCGGACAGGGGAGGTATTTTGGGAGCTTTCTTT. The chain employs TRBV19 and TRBJ1-1; 9 bases agree with TRBD1. Germline trimming cut 5 bases from V and 10 bases from J; bases unmatched to any gene: 14. Germline V CDR1 and CDR2: LNHDA, SQIVND (reference sequence). This CDR3 has 15 amino acids. The variable domain in full, with the rest retrieved from reference TRBV19 and TRBJ1-1, is DGGITQSPKYLFRKEGQNVTLSCEQNLNHDAMYWYRQDPGQGLRLIYYSQIVNDFQKGDIAEGYSVSREKKESFPLTVTSAQKNPTAFYLCASSPDRGGILGAFFGQGTRLTVV.

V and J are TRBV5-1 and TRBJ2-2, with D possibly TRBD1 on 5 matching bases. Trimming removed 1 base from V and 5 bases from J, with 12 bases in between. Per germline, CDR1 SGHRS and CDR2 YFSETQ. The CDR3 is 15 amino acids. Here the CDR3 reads CASSLIQQGTGELFF. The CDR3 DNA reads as TGCGCCAGCAGCTTGATTCAGCAGGGTACCGGGGAGCTGTTTTTT.

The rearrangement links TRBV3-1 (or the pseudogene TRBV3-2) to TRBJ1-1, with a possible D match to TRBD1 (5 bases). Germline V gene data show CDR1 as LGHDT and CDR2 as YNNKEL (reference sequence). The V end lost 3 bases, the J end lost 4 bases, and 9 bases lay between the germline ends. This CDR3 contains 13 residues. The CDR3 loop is CASSHLQATEAFF. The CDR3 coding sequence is TGTGCCAGCAGCCATCTACAGGCCACTGAAGCTTTCTTT.

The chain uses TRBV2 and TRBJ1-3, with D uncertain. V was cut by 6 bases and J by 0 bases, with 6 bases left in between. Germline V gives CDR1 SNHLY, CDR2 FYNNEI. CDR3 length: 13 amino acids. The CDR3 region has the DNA TGTGCCAGCAGCTACGGCTCTGGAAACACCATATATTTT. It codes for CASSYGSGNTIYF.

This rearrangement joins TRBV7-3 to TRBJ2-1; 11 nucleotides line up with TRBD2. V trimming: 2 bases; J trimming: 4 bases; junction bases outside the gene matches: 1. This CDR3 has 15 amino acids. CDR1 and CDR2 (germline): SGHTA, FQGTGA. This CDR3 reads CASSLGTSGYNEQFF. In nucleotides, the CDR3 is TGTGCCAGCAGCTTAGGGACTAGCGGATACAATGAGCAGTTCTTC.

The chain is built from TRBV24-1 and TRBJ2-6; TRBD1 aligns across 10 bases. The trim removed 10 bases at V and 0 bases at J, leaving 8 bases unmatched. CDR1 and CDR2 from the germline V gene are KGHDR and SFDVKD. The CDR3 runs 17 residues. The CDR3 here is CATDRDRGSSGANVLTF. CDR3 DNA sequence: TGTGCCACGGACCGGGACAGGGGATCCTCTGGGGCCAACGTCCTGACTTTC.

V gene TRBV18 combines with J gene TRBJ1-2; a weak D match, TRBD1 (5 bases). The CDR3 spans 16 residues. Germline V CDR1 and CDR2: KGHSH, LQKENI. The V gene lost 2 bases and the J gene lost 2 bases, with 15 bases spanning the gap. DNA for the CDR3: TGTGCCAGCTCACCAGCGGGGGGGTTGGCCAACTATGGCTACACCTTC. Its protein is CASSPAGGLANYGYTF.

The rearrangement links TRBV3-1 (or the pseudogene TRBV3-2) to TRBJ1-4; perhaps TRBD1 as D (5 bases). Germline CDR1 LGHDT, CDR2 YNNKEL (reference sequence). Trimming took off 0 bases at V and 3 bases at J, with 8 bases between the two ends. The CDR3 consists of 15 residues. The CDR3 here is CASSQETGANEKLFF. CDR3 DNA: TGTGCCAGCAGCCAAGAGACGGGGGCTAATGAAAAACTGTTTTTT.